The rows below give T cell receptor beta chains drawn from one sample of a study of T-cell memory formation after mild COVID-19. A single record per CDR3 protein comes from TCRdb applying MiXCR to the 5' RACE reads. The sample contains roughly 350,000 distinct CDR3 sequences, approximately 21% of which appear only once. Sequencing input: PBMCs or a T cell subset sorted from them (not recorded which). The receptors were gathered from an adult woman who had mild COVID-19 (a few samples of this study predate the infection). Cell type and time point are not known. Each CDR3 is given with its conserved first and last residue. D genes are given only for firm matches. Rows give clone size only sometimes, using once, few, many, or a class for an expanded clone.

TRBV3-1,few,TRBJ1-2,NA,CASSHSYRPGYTF,TGTGCCAGCAGCCATTCTTACCGTCCTGGCTACACCTTC
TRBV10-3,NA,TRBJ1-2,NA,CAITPTGTNYGYTF,TGTGCCATCACTCCCACAGGGACCAACTATGGCTACACCTTC
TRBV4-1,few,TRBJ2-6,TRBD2,CASSQDRGAGANVLTF,TGCGCCAGCAGCCAAGATCGGGGGGCTGGGGCCAACGTCCTGACTTTC
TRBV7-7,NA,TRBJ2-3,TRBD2,CASSLEAAGASTDTQYF,TGTGCCAGCAGCTTAGAGGCAGCGGGGGCTAGCACAGATACGCAGTATTTT
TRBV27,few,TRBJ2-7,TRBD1,CASSHLDRALLPYEQYF,TGTGCCAGCAGCCACCTGGACAGGGCCTTACTTCCCTACGAGCAGTACTTC
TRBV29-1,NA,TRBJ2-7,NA,CSVEVDGQGLSYEQYF,TGCAGCGTTGAAGTTGATGGGCAGGGACTCTCCTACGAGCAGTACTTC
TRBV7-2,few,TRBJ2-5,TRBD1,CASSPQYDRGQETQYF,TGTGCCAGCAGCCCCCAATACGACAGGGGACAAGAGACCCAGTACTTC
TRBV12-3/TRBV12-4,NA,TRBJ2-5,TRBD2,CASSFSTSGYQETQYF,TGTGCCAGCAGTTTTTCGACTAGCGGATACCAAGAGACCCAGTACTTC
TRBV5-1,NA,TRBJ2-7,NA,CASSLAVTPSYEQYF,TGCGCCAGCAGCTTGGCCGTCACCCCGTCCTACGAGCAGTACTTC
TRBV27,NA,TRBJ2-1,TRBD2,CASSLVPSGGAFNEQFF,TGTGCCAGCAGTTTAGTGCCTAGCGGGGGGGCCTTCAATGAGCAGTTCTTC
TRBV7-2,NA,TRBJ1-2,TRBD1,CASSLGPPGTGVDGYTF,TGTGCCAGCAGCTTGGGGCCTCCCGGGACAGGGGTCGATGGCTACACCTTC
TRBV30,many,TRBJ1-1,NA,CAWSVQVNTEAFF,TGTGCCTGGAGTGTACAAGTGAACACTGAAGCTTTCTTT
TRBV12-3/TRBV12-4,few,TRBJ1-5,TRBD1,CASSLWGQGLNQPQHF,TGTGCCAGCAGTTTATGGGGACAGGGGCTCAATCAGCCCCAGCATTTT
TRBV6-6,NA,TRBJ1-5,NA,CASKFNQGIQPQHF,TGTGCCAGCAAATTTAATCAGGGAATTCAGCCCCAGCATTTT
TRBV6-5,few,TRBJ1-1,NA,CASDGGSGTEAFF,TGTGCTTCCGACGGGGGCTCGGGAACTGAAGCTTTCTTT
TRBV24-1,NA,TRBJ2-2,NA,CATRGVDGGTGELFF,TGTGCCACCAGGGGAGTGGACGGCGGGACCGGGGAGCTGTTTTTT
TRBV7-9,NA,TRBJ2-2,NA,CASSNLAGELFF,TGTGCCAGCAGCAACCTAGCCGGGGAGCTGTTTTTT
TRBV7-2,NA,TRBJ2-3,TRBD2,CASSGSGTSGDTQYF,TGTGCCAGCAGCGGCTCCGGGACTAGCGGGGATACGCAGTATTTT
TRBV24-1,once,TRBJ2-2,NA,CATSFTGSPSVCPVCGELFF,TGTGCCACCAGCTTCACAGGATCCCCGTCTGTTTGCCCAGTTTGTGGGGAGCTGTTTTTT
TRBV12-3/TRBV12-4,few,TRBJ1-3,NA,CASSPSWGTGNTIYF,TGTGCCAGCAGCCCTAGTTGGGGGACGGGAAACACCATATATTTT
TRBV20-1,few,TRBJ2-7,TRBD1,CSATDGQDFYEQYF,TGCAGTGCTACAGACGGACAGGACTTTTACGAGCAGTACTTC
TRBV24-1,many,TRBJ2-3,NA,CATSDQSRTSTDTQYF,TGTGCCACCAGTGACCAATCGAGGACTAGCACAGATACGCAGTATTTT
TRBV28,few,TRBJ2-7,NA,CASSWDYEQYF,TGTGCCAGCAGTTGGGATTACGAGCAGTACTTC
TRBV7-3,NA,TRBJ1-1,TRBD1,CASSQTGQTEAFF,TGTGCCAGCAGTCAGACAGGGCAAACTGAAGCTTTCTTT
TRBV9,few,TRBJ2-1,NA,CASSVGPSEQFF,TGTGCCAGCAGCGTAGGACCGAGTGAGCAGTTCTTC
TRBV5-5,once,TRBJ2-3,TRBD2,CASSHGTSISTDTQYF,TGTGCCAGCAGCCACGGGACTAGCATCAGCACAGATACGCAGTATTTT
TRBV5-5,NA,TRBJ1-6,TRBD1,CASSPNRGSYNSPLHF,TGTGCCAGCAGCCCAAACAGGGGCTCCTATAATTCACCCCTCCACTTT
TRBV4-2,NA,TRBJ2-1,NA,CASSHSDGDYNEQFF,TGTGCCAGCAGCCACTCGGACGGAGACTACAATGAGCAGTTCTTC
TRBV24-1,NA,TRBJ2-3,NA,CATSDSFRQSTDTQYF,TGTGCCACCAGTGACTCCTTTAGACAGAGCACAGATACGCAGTATTTT
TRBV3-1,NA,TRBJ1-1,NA,CASSQLGGNAFF,TGTGCCAGCAGCCAACTGGGGGGGAATGCTTTCTTT
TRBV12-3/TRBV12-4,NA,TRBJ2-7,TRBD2,CASKFLGSGRVEQYF,TGTGCCAGCAAGTTTCTCGGTAGCGGGAGGGTAGAGCAGTACTTC
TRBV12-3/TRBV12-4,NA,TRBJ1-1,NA,CASTAAGTENTEAFF,TGTGCCAGCACTGCTGCTGGGACGGAGAACACTGAAGCTTTCTTT
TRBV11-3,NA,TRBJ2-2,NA,CASSLSRAVGELFF,TGTGCCAGCAGCTTAAGCCGGGCGGTCGGGGAGCTGTTTTTT
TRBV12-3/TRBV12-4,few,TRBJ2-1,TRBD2,CASTWSSGGRGEQFF,TGTGCCAGCACCTGGTCTAGCGGGGGCCGGGGTGAGCAGTTCTTC
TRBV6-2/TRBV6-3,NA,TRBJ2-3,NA,CASSYVLGTDTQYF,TGTGCCAGCAGTTACGTCTTGGGCACAGATACGCAGTATTTT
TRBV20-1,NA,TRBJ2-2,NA,CSARGGVSAGELFF,TGCAGTGCTAGGGGTGGGGTATCCGCCGGGGAGCTGTTTTTT
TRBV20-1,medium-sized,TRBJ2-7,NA,CSAANLYEQYF,TGCAGTGCTGCGAATCTCTACGAGCAGTACTTC
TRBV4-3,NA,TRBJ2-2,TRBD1,CASSQGTGRGTGELFF,TGCGCCAGCAGCCAAGGGACAGGAAGGGGCACCGGGGAGCTGTTTTTT
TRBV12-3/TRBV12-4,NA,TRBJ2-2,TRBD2,CASSLGGFGNTGELFF,TGTGCCAGCAGTTTGGGAGGGTTTGGAAACACCGGGGAGCTGTTTTTT
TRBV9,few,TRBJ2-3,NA,CASSPLEGGFTDTQYF,TGTGCCAGCAGCCCCCTTGAGGGGGGATTCACAGATACGCAGTATTTT
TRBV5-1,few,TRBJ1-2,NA,CASSLGEGQNGYTF,TGCGCCAGCAGCTTGGGGGAAGGACAAAATGGCTACACCTTC
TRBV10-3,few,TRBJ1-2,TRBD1,CAISDSDRGSYGYTF,TGTGCCATCAGTGACAGTGACAGGGGATCCTATGGCTACACCTTC
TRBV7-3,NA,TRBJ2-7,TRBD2,CASGPGLTLEQYF,TGTGCCAGCGGCCCGGGACTAACCCTCGAGCAGTACTTC